This T cell receptor (beta chain) emerged from a study of cytomegalovirus exposure and HLA in healthy donors. For the study at large: The early release's HLA-typed donors yielded some 85 million unique TCRs. Most donors, more than 80% of several hundred genotyped, fell in the Caucasian-associated ancestry cluster.

This clone occurred a few times. Antigen specificity is unknown. This CDR3 has 14 amino acids. Germline assignment: CDR1 SNHLY and CDR2 FYNNEI. V shed 7 bases and J 7 bases; nucleotides not matched to a gene: 9. This PCR relied on a set of 60 Vbeta primers and 13 Jbeta primers. Profiled with immunoSEQ multiplex PCR; TCRdb holds only in-frame clones, not every one. The sample consists of some 170,000 clones, roughly a tenth of them appearing once. Study-wide results and limits: TCR sequences were mostly rare, though some public TCRs occurred in many donors.

Although they were nominally healthy when sampled, donors likely had unrecorded immune exposures. The receptor was isolated from a woman aged 25 to 39 in good health and CMV-seropositive. The chain uses TRBV2 and TRBJ2-7, with 11 positions matching TRBD1. The specimen was PBMCs. DNA of the CDR3: TGTGCCAGCAAGGGGGACAGGGGGGCGAGGGAGCAGTACTTC. It encodes CASKGDRGAREQYF.